Listed below are T cell receptor beta chains from one sample, sequenced in a study of prognosis after radiotherapy for stage I lung cancer. Each CDR3 protein gets one entry after TCRdb re-called the multiplex PCR reads with MiXCR. The sample shows about 26,000 distinct CDR3 sequences, about 32% of them seen only once. Material: PBMCs, obtained before or after stereotactic body radiation therapy (not recorded which). Receptors originate from a donor aged 50 or older with non-small cell lung cancer. CDR3s include the opening cysteine and the closing phenylalanine or tryptophan. A D gene is named only where the DNA matches it firmly. Clone size appears in some rows only: once, few, many, or a class for an expanded clone.

CDR3aa,CDR3nt,j_gene,v_gene,d_gene,abundance
CASSEVGGTDTQYF,TGTGCCAGCAGTGAAGTCGGGGGCACAGATACGCAGTATTTT,TRBJ2-3,TRBV2,.,many
CAWRKKGGGYQPQHF,TGTGCCTGGCGGAAGAAGGGGGGTGGATATCAGCCCCAGCATTTT,TRBJ1-5,TRBV30,.,many
CASEQSGYGYTF,TGTGCCAGTGAACAGTCGGGGTATGGCTACACCTTC,TRBJ1-2,TRBV19,.,many
CASRESGAQNSPLHF,TGTGCCAGCAGGGAAAGCGGGGCCCAAAATTCACCCCTCCACTTT,TRBJ1-6,TRBV7-8,.,many
CASSLAPGRGEKLFF,TGTGCCAGCAGCTTAGCCCCGGGACGTGGTGAAAAACTGTTTTTT,TRBJ1-4,TRBV7-9,.,many
CASRMTGTANQPQHF,TGTGCCAGCAGGATGACTGGGACAGCCAATCAGCCCCAGCATTTT,TRBJ1-5,TRBV12-3/TRBV12-4,TRBD1,.
CASSPGGGSGELFF,TGTGCCAGCAGCCCCGGGGGAGGGTCGGGGGAGCTGTTTTTT,TRBJ2-2,TRBV7-6,TRBD2,.
CASSLTPMGMDEKLFF,TGTGCCAGCAGTTTAACCCCTATGGGCATGGATGAAAAACTGTTTTTT,TRBJ1-4,TRBV7-6,.,.
CASSLGLAAIYEQYF,TGTGCCAGCAGCCTAGGACTAGCGGCTATCTACGAGCAGTACTTC,TRBJ2-7,TRBV6-1,TRBD2,many
CASGLQLNTEAFF,TGTGCCAGCGGACTACAGTTAAACACTGAAGCTTTCTTT,TRBJ1-1,TRBV6-2/TRBV6-3,.,many
CASSYGGGLLLSNTGELFF,TGCGCCAGCAGCTATGGAGGGGGCCTCTTACTTTCGAACACCGGGGAGCTGTTTTTT,TRBJ2-2,TRBV5-1,.,.
CASSEESGGATDTQYF,TGTGCCAGCAGTGAAGAAAGCGGGGGGGCAACAGATACGCAGTATTTT,TRBJ2-3,TRBV6-4,TRBD2,many
CASSTGLAGSRETQYF,TGTGCCAGCAGCACGGGACTAGCGGGGAGTCGAGAGACCCAGTACTTC,TRBJ2-5,TRBV7-9,TRBD2,many
CASRFRQGASEAFF,TGTGCCAGCAGGTTTCGACAGGGGGCCTCTGAAGCTTTCTTT,TRBJ1-1,TRBV12-3/TRBV12-4,TRBD1,many
CASSPVLSYEQYF,TGTGCCAGCAGCCCGGTCCTATCCTACGAGCAGTACTTC,TRBJ2-7,TRBV11-2,.,.
CASTLGLAGDTGELFF,TGCGCCAGCACCCTTGGATTAGCGGGAGACACCGGGGAGCTGTTTTTT,TRBJ2-2,TRBV5-1,TRBD2,medium-sized
CSARGARDYEQYF,TGCAGTGCTAGAGGTGCAAGGGACTACGAGCAGTACTTC,TRBJ2-7,TRBV20-1,.,medium-sized
CASSLPHRGDTQYF,TGTGCCAGCAGTCTTCCCCACAGGGGAGATACGCAGTATTTT,TRBJ2-3,TRBV28,TRBD1,many